This T cell receptor (beta chain) stems from a study of blood T cell repertoires in COVID-19. Turning to the study itself: The origin of the acute and convalescent COVID-19 samples was the United States, Italy and Spain. Nucleic acid was either cDNA or gDNA, and it came from T cells, B-cell-depleted T cells, or PBMCs.

Enrolment of Seattle patients took place during active infection, and they were followed longitudinally. The CDR3 consists of 14 residues. V gave up 5 bases and J gave up 2 bases, with 9 bases separating them. The germline gives CDR1 WSHSY, CDR2 SAAADI. Original processing methods: For nucleated cells, counts were estimated from reference gene primer amplification. Assay: immunoSEQ multiplex PCR; the TCRdb copy retains only in-frame clones and omits some. The DNA gave D and trimming, while V, J and clone size come from that table. Of 45,000 to 70,000 clones listed, approximately 90% were seen once; the top ten hold 6% to 6.5%.

What was sequenced was peripheral blood. The chain recombines TRBV10-2 with TRBJ2-2; D ambiguous. The clonotype comes from a woman aged 55-69 years with COVID-19, enrolled during active disease. In DNA form, the CDR3 reads TGCGCCAGCAGTCAGGCAAAAAACACCGGGGAGCTGTTTTTT. Encoded protein: CASSQAKNTGELFF.